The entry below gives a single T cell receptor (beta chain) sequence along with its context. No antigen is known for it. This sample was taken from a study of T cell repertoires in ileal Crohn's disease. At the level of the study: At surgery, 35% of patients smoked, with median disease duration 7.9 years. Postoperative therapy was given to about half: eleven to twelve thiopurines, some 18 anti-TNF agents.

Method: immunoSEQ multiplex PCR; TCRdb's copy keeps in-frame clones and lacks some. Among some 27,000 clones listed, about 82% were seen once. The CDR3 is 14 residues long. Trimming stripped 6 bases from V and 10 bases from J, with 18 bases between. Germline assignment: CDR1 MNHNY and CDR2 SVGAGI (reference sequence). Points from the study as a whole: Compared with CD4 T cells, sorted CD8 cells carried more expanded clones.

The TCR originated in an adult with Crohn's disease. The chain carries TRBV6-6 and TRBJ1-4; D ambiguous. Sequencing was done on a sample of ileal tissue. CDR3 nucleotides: TGTGCCAGCAGAGAGACGCCGGGAGGCGGAAAACTGTTTTTT. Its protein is CASRETPGGGKLFF.